The rows below give T cell receptor beta chains drawn from one sample of a study of T cell responses to AZD1222 COVID-19 vaccine. The table came from immunoSEQ multiplex PCR; TCRdb's copy has only in-frame clones and leaves some out. Among about 110,000 clones listed, about nine tenths were seen once. The sequencing here drew on peripheral blood, taken on day 0 of AZD1222 vaccination. The source of these receptors is an adult in good health. Both conserved end residues are part of each CDR3. Each record gives: J gene, V gene, D gene, CDR3 protein, CDR3 DNA. A D gene is named only where the DNA matches it firmly.

j_gene: TRBJ1-1; v_gene: TRBV27; d_gene: -; CDR3aa: CASSLGGDTEAFF; CDR3nt: TGTGCCAGCAGTTTGGGTGGGGACACTGAAGCTTTCTTT
j_gene: TRBJ1-4; v_gene: TRBV21-1; d_gene: -; CDR3aa: CARGTTRPPNEKLFF; CDR3nt: TGTGCCAGGGGGACGACGAGGCCTCCTAATGAAAAACTGTTTTTT
j_gene: TRBJ2-3; v_gene: TRBV13; d_gene: TRBD2; CDR3aa: CASSSASGRHSDTQYF; CDR3nt: TGTGCCAGCAGCTCGGCTAGCGGGAGGCATTCAGATACGCAGTATTTT
j_gene: TRBJ1-6; v_gene: TRBV7-3; d_gene: TRBD1; CDR3aa: CASSLGQGPYNSPLHF; CDR3nt: TGTGCCAGCAGCTTGGGACAGGGACCCTATAATTCACCCCTCCACTTT
j_gene: TRBJ2-7; v_gene: TRBV5-1; d_gene: TRBD2; CDR3aa: CASSFGLALNEQYF; CDR3nt: TGCGCCAGCAGCTTCGGACTAGCTCTGAACGAGCAGTACTTC
j_gene: TRBJ1-5; v_gene: TRBV4-1; d_gene: -; CDR3aa: CASSQDLYGGRANQPQHF; CDR3nt: TGCGCCAGCAGCCAAGATCTGTACGGGGGTCGGGCCAATCAGCCCCAGCATTTT
j_gene: TRBJ2-3; v_gene: TRBV20-1; d_gene: -; CDR3aa: CSASGEAQYF; CDR3nt: TGCAGTGCTAGCGGGGAGGCGCAGTATTTT
j_gene: TRBJ1-1; v_gene: TRBV9; d_gene: -; CDR3aa: CASSGRTRRGDTEAFF; CDR3nt: TGTGCCAGCAGCGGCAGGACTAGAAGAGGGGACACTGAAGCTTTCTTT
j_gene: TRBJ2-7; v_gene: TRBV10-3; d_gene: TRBD2; CDR3aa: CAISEPGGPHSYEQYF; CDR3nt: TGTGCCATCAGTGAGCCGGGGGGGCCCCACTCCTACGAGCAGTACTTC
j_gene: TRBJ1-2; v_gene: TRBV10-3; d_gene: TRBD1; CDR3aa: CAIKGDRVGDYGYTF; CDR3nt: TGTGCCATCAAGGGGGACAGGGTTGGTGACTATGGCTACACCTTC